The 17 T cell receptor beta chains below were found in one sample sequenced in a study of graft-versus-host responses after intestinal transplantation. Libraries were prepared by immunoSEQ multiplex PCR; TCRdb keeps only in-frame clonotypes and omits some of them. The table records roughly 75,000 clones, 91% of them present only once. The antigens of these receptors remain unknown. Specimen: unstimulated CD4+ T cells sorted from spleen or lymph node cells, collected before intestinal transplant. These receptors were obtained from a human donor who received an intestinal transplant.

The rearrangement links TRBV7-2 to TRBJ2-3, with 15 nucleotides matching TRBD2. V lost 1 base, J lost 6 bases, and 8 bases stayed unmatched. Germline CDR1 reads SGHTA; CDR2 reads FQGNSA. This CDR3 has 18 residues. This chain's CDR3 is CASSLVRTSGGAGDTQYF. The CDR3 DNA sequence: TGTGCCAGCAGCTTAGTGAGGACTAGCGGGGGGGCCGGTGATACGCAGTATTTT. The complete variable domain, with remaining parts taken from reference TRBV7-2 and TRBJ2-3, reads GAGVSQSPSNKVTEKGKDVELRCDPISGHTALYWYRQSLGQGLEFLIYFQGNSAPDKSGLPSDRFSAERTGGSVSTLTIQRTQQEDSAVYLCASSLVRTSGGAGDTQYFGPGTRLTVL.

The chain combines TRBV7-2 with TRBJ2-3; the D is unclear. Germline values: CDR1 SGHTA, CDR2 FQGNSA. Trimming took off 3 bases at V and 3 bases at J, with 10 bases between the two ends. The CDR3 consists of 14 residues. CDR3: CASSLSLLTDTQYF. The CDR3 DNA follows: TGTGCCAGCAGCTTGTCGTTGTTAACAGATACGCAGTATTTT.

The chain links TRBV30 to TRBJ1-2; possibly TRBD1 for D (6 bases). The germline CDR1 and CDR2 sequences are GTSNPN and SVGIG (reference sequence). Trimming left V 5 bases short and J 0 bases short, with 10 bases between. This CDR3 has 13 residues. The CDR3 protein is CAWGYRANYGYTF. CDR3 sequence (DNA): TGTGCCTGGGGATACAGGGCTAACTATGGCTACACCTTC. Full variable domain (missing parts from reference TRBV30 and TRBJ1-2): SQTIHQWPATLVQPVGSPLSLECTVEGTSNPNLYWYRQAAGRGLQLLFYSVGIGQISSEVPQNLSASRPQDRQFILSSKKLLLSDSGFYLCAWGYRANYGYTFGSGTRLTVV.

DNA for the CDR3: TGTGCCAGTAGTAACCAGTTTCCTAACTATGGCTACACCTTC. Amino acid sequence: CASSNQFPNYGYTF. This chain links TRBV19 with TRBJ1-2; no definite D call. The ends were cut back, 4 bases at V and 0 bases at J, with 9 bases in the middle. The length of the CDR3 is 14 residues. Germline V gene sequence: CDR1 LNHDA, CDR2 SQIVND (reference sequence).

The count of this clone is one. The chain carries TRBV5-1 and TRBJ2-2; tentatively, D is TRBD1 (6 bases). The CDR3 sequence is 15 residues long. Trimming took 4 bases from V and 7 from J, leaving 17 bases between them. Germline CDR1 is SGHRS and CDR2 is YFSETQ. The CDR3 sequence: CASSADNREIGELFF. CDR3 coding DNA: TGCGCCAGCAGCGCAGACAACAGGGAGATCGGGGAGCTGTTTTTT. Drawing the rest from reference TRBV5-1 and TRBJ2-2, the complete variable domain is KAGVTQTPRYLIKTRGQQVTLSCSPISGHRSVSWYQQTPGQGLQFLFEYFSETQRNKGNFPGRFSGRQFSNSRSEMNVSTLELGDSALYLCASSADNREIGELFFGEGSRLTVL.

The chain uses TRBV15 and TRBJ2-5; 10 nucleotides agree with TRBD2. Trimming cost V 0 bases and J 1 base; bases outside gene matches: 5. CDR3 length equals 17 residues. Germline V gives CDR1 LNHNV, CDR2 YYDKDF (reference sequence). For the CDR3, the DNA is TGTGCCACCAGCAGAGATCTTCTAGCGGGGGTCCAAGAGACCCAGTACTTC. Amino acids: CATSRDLLAGVQETQYF.

The gene calls are TRBV27 and TRBJ2-5, with 12 nucleotides matching TRBD1. V dropped 10 bases and J dropped 5; count of bases not matched to a gene: 11. The CDR3 extends over 15 amino acids. The germline V gene has CDR1 MNHEY and CDR2 SMNVEV (reference sequence). The CDR3, as DNA: TGTGCCACTAGGGACAGGGGGCTCATTTCGGAGACCCAGTACTTC. It encodes CATRDRGLISETQYF.

This chain uses TRBV6-6 with TRBJ2-6; maybe TRBD1 (8 bases). Germline V CDR1 and CDR2: MNHNY, SVGAGI (reference sequence). The germline V and J ends were trimmed by 8 bases and 1 base, with 12 bases remaining between them. The CDR3 totals 15 residues. The chain's CDR3 is CASQQGGSGANVLTF. The CDR3 DNA is TGTGCCAGCCAACAGGGGGGGTCTGGGGCCAACGTCCTGACTTTC.

The rearrangement links TRBV5-1 to TRBJ2-7; 10 positions match TRBD2. Losses at the gene ends were 0 bases for V and 5 bases for J; bases not matched to a gene: 5. Germline V gene lookup returns CDR1 SGHRS and CDR2 YFSETQ. CDR3 size: 15 residues. The CDR3, as DNA: TGCGCCAGCAGCTTGGGCCTAGGGACTAGCGACGAGCAGTACTTC. This encodes CASSLGLGTSDEQYF.

The V and J genes are TRBV19 and TRBJ2-7; unclear D gene. CDR1 and CDR2 from the germline V gene are LNHDA and SQIVND (reference sequence). The CDR3 runs 11 residues. V dropped 4 bases and J dropped 7 bases, with 8 bases sitting between them. In DNA, the CDR3 is TGTGCCAGTAGTACCCAGTTTGAGCAGTACTTC. Its translation is CASSTQFEQYF. The full variable domain, rest sourced from reference TRBV19 and TRBJ2-7, is DGGITQSPKYLFRKEGQNVTLSCEQNLNHDAMYWYRQDPGQGLRLIYYSQIVNDFQKGDIAEGYSVSREKKESFPLTVTSAQKNPTAFYLCASSTQFEQYFGPGTRLTVT.

The genes are TRBV11-3 and TRBJ1-2; D gene uncertain. This CDR3 has 13 amino acids. CDR1 is SGHNT and CDR2 is YENEEA in the germline V gene. V lost 0 bases and J 1 base, leaving 3 bases between the germline ends. Here the CDR3 reads CASSLDSNYGYTF. The DNA for the CDR3 is TGTGCCAGCAGCTTAGACAGTAACTATGGCTACACCTTC.

The CDR3 reads CASSVESTGYTF. CDR3 nucleotides: TGTGCCAGCAGCGTAGAGAGTACTGGCTACACCTTC. The genes are TRBV9 and TRBJ1-2; D not resolved. V lost 0 bases and J 7 bases, leaving 7 bases between the germline ends. This CDR3 spans 12 amino acids. Germline V lookup: CDR1 SGDLS, CDR2 YYNGEE.

V is TRBV5-1 and J is TRBJ2-3; 8 bases align to TRBD1. V lost 4 bases and J lost 5; bases outside the gene matches: 6. Germline loops: CDR1 SGHRS, CDR2 YFSETQ. This CDR3 contains 14 residues. The CDR3 spells CASSQDRVGDTQYF. CDR3 sequence (DNA): TGCGCCAGCAGCCAGGACAGGGTTGGAGATACGCAGTATTTT.

The V gene is TRBV6-4, the J gene TRBJ2-1; the D gene is possibly TRBD1 (6 bases). From germline, CDR1 is MRHNA and CDR2 SNTAGT. Trimming left V 5 bases short and J 2 bases short, with 13 bases between. The CDR3 has 15 amino acids. Here the CDR3 reads CASSSGRGTYNEQFF. DNA of the CDR3: TGTGCCAGCAGTTCCGGCAGGGGCACCTACAATGAGCAGTTCTTC.

The V and J genes are TRBV5-4 and TRBJ1-1; D ambiguous. The length of the CDR3 is 14 residues. The germline gives CDR1 SGHNT, CDR2 YYREEE (reference sequence). V was pared by 0 bases and J by 1 base, with 7 bases between. The chain's CDR3 is CASSLARGNTEAFF. CDR3 DNA sequence: TGTGCCAGCAGCTTGGCCCGGGGGAACACTGAAGCTTTCTTT.

The gene calls are TRBV9 and TRBJ2-7; weak D call: TRBD2 (6 bases). Germline CDR1 reads SGDLS; CDR2 reads YYNGEE. The CDR3 has 15 residues. Trimming took off 0 bases at V and 4 bases at J, with 14 bases between the two ends. For the CDR3, the DNA is TGTGCCAGCAGCGTAGGGAGGGCGTCCCGTTACGAGCAGTACTTC. This gives the protein CASSVGRASRYEQYF.

The chain joins TRBV7-8 to TRBJ2-5; TRBD1 agrees at 7 bases. Per the germline V gene, CDR1 is SGHVS and CDR2 is FQNEAQ. This CDR3 is 14 amino acids long. Trimming took 3 bases from V and 5 from J; bases not matched to a gene: 6. The CDR3 loop reads CASSFGQAGETQYF. The CDR3 DNA follows: TGTGCCAGCAGCTTCGGACAGGCGGGCGAGACCCAGTACTTC.